The entry below describes one T cell receptor (beta chain). TCRdb keeps only in-frame clones here, not all; method: immunoSEQ multiplex PCR. In the table there are around 200,000 clones, 75% to 90% of which are singletons. The length of the CDR3 is 15 residues. The J segment lost 6 bases and the V segment lost 4 bases, leaving 10 bases of the junction unmatched. CDR1 GTSNPN and CDR2 SVGIG come from the germline V gene (reference sequence). This entry comes from a study of blood T cell repertoires in COVID-19. Study context: COVID-19 samples collected from the United States, Italy and Spain covered acute and convalescent phases.

The participants were between roughly 18 and 89 years old and came from fewer than 25 US areas. What was sequenced was PBMCs or T cells enriched from blood (not recorded which). The sequence derives from a man in his forties who had recovered from COVID-19. This chain uses TRBV30 with TRBJ2-3; 10 positions agree with TRBD2. In DNA, the CDR3 is TGTGCCTGGAATAGCGGGAGGACCGGTATCGATACGCAGTATTTT. It codes for CAWNSGRTGIDTQYF.